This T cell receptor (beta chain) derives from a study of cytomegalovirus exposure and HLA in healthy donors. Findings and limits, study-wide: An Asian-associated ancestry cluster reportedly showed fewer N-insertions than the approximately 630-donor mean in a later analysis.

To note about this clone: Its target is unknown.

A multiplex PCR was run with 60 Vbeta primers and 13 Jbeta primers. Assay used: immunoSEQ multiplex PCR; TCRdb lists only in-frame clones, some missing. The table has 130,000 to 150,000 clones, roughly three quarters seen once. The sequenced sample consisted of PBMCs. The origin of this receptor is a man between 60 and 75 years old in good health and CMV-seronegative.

The CDR3 coding sequence is TGTGCCAGCAGAGCGAAGGAGAGACTGAACACTGAAGCTTTCTTT. This codes for CASRAKERLNTEAFF. V and J are TRBV7-9 and TRBJ1-1; D is uncertain. The V end was cut by 6 bases, the J end by 0 bases, with 14 bases between. CDR1 is SEHNR, CDR2 FQNEAQ, per germline (reference sequence). The CDR3 length is 15 residues. The full variable domain, its missing parts supplied by reference TRBV7-9 and TRBJ1-1, is DTGVSQNPRHKITKRGQNVTFRCDPISEHNRLYWYRQTLGQGPEFLTYFQNEAQLEKSRLLSDRFSAERPKGSFSTLEIQRTEQGDSAMYLCASRAKERLNTEAFFGQGTRLTVV.